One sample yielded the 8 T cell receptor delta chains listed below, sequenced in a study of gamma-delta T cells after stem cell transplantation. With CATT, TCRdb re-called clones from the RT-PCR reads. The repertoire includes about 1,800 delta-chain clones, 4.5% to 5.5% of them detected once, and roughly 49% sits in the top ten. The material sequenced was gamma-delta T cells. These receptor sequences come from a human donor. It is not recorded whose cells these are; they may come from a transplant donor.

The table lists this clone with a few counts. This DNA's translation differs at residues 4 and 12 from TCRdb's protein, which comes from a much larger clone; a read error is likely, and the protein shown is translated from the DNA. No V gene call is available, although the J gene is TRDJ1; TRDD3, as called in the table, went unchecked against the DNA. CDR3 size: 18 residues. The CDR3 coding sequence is TGTGCCTGTGACCCTATGACCAATACAGGGATCATCACCGATAAACTCATCTTT. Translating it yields CACDPMTNTGIITDKLIF.

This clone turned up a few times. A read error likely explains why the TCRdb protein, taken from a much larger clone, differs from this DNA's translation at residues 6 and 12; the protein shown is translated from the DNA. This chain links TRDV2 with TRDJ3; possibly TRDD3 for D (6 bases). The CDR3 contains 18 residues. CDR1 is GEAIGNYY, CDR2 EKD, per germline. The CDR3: CACDTVGMYSWGTRQMFF. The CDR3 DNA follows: TGTGCCTGTGACACCGTAGGGATGTACTCCTGGGGCACCCGACAGATGTTTTTC.

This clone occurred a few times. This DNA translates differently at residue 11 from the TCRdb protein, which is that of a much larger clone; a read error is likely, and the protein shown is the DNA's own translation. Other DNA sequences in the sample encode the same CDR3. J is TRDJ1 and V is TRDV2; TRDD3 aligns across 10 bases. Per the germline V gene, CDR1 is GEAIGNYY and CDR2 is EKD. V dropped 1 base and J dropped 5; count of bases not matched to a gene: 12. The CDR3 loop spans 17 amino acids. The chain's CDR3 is CACDTVGGYAGTDKLIF. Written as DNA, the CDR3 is TGTGCCTGTGACACTGTCGGGGGATACGCGGGCACTGATAAACTCATCTTT.

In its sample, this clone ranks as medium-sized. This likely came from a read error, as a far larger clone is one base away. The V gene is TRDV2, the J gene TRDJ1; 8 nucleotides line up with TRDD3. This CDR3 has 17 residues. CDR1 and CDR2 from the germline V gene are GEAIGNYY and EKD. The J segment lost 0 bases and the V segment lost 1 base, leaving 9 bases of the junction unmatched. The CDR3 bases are TGTGCCTGTGACACTGTCGAGGGATACGCGGACACCGATAAACTCATCTTT. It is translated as CACDTVEGYADTDKLIF.

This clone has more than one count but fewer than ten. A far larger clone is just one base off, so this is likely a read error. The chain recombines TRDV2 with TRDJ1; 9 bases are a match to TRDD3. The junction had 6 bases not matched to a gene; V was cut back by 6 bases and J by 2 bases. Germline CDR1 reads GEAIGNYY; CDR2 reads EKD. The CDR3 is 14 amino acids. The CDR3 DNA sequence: TGTGCCTGTAACATTCTGGGGGATACCGATAAACTCATCTTT. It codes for CACNILGDTDKLIF.

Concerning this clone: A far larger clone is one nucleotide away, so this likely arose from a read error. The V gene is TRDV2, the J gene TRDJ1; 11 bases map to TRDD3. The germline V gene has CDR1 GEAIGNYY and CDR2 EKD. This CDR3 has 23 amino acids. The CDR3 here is CACDLLLGDNTPNTGHYTDKHIF. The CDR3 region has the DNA TGTGCCTGTGACTTGTTACTGGGGGATAATACCCCGAATACCGGGCATTACACCGATAAACACATCTTT.

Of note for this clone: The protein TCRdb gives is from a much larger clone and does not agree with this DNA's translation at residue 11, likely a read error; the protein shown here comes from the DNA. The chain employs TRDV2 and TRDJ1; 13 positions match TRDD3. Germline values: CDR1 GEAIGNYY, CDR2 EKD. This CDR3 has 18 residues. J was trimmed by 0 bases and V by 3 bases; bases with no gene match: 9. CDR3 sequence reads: CACDALLGDTSYTDKLIF. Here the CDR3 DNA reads TGTGCCTGTGACGCCTTACTGGGGGATACGTCATACACCGATAAACTCATCTTT.

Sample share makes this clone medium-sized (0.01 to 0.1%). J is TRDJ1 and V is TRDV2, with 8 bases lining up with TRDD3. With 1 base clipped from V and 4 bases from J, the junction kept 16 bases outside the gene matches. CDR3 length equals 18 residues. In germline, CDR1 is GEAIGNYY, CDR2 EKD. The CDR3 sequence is CACDTLGVFLGELDKLIF. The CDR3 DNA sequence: TGTGCCTGTGACACGTTAGGCGTCTTTCTGGGGGAGCTCGATAAACTCATCTTT.